The 20 T cell receptor beta chains in this list originate from one sample, sequenced in a study of T cell changes during pregnancy in multiple sclerosis. The table came from immunoSEQ multiplex PCR; TCRdb's copy has only in-frame clones and leaves some out. This sample carries approximately 64,000 clones, 80% to 95% of them seen once, and the ten largest clones take approximately 2.2%. Sequenced material: peripheral blood, taken in the first trimester of pregnancy. These receptors originate from a female donor with multiple sclerosis, enrolled in a pregnancy study.

Concerning this clone: The sample has other DNA sequences that encode this CDR3 too. The chain employs TRBV7-9 and TRBJ2-3; 7 positions agree with TRBD2. This CDR3 spans 15 amino acids. CDR1 SEHNR and CDR2 FQNEAQ come from the germline V gene (reference sequence). J gave up 1 base and V 1 base, and 2 bases lay outside the gene matches. The CDR3 nucleotides are TGTGCCAGCAGCTTAGGTACTAGCGGCACAGATACGCAGTATTTT. This sequence encodes CASSLGTSGTDTQYF. Drawing the rest from reference TRBV7-9 and TRBJ2-3, the complete variable domain is DTGVSQNPRHKITKRGQNVTFRCDPISEHNRLYWYRQTLGQGPEFLTYFQNEAQLEKSRLLSDRFSAERPKGSFSTLEIQRTEQGDSAMYLCASSLGTSGTDTQYFGPGTRLTVL.

The chain employs TRBV27 and TRBJ1-4; 7 nucleotides match TRBD1. The ends lost 8 bases at V and 2 bases at J; junction bases unmatched: 2. Germline-derived CDR1 and CDR2 are MNHEY and SMNVEV (reference sequence). The CDR3 extends over 13 amino acids. CDR3: CASAQGTNEKLFF. The CDR3 bases are TGTGCCAGCGCACAGGGGACTAATGAAAAACTGTTTTTT. Full variable domain (remainder filled in from reference TRBV27 and TRBJ1-4): EAQVTQNPRYLITVTGKKLTVTCSQNMNHEYMSWYRQDPGLGLRQIYYSMNVEVTDKGDVPEGYKVSRKEKRNFPLILESPSPNQTSLYFCASAQGTNEKLFFGSGTQLSVL.

The rearrangement links TRBV6-6 to TRBJ2-5; no definite D call. This CDR3 is built from 12 residues. Germline CDR1 MNHNY, CDR2 SVGAGI (reference sequence). V shed 2 bases and J shed 5 bases, with 6 bases lying between them. CDR3: CASSYVGETQYF. The CDR3 nucleotides read TGTGCCAGCAGTTACGTCGGGGAGACCCAGTACTTC.

The J gene is TRBJ2-5, the V gene TRBV2; 7 bases match TRBD2. The CDR3 sequence is 15 residues long. Germline V gene sequence: CDR1 SNHLY, CDR2 FYNNEI. The ends lost 9 bases at V and 1 base at J; junction bases unmatched: 11. The CDR3 DNA reads as TGTGCCAGTTCTGTGGGAGGGGCATCCCAAGAGACCCAGTACTTC. Residues: CASSVGGASQETQYF.

The J gene is TRBJ2-2, the V gene TRBV28, with TRBD2 matching 7 bases. The germline gives CDR1 MDHEN, CDR2 SYDVKM. This CDR3 has 14 residues. V shed 6 bases, J shed 4 bases, and the junction held 5 bases outside the gene matches. CDR3 sequence (DNA): TGTGCCAGCAGAATAGCGGGTCTCACCGGGGAGCTGTTTTTT. This translates into CASRIAGLTGELFF.

This chain uses TRBV9 with TRBJ1-2; TRBD1 matches at 9 bases. Germline-derived CDR1 and CDR2 are SGDLS and YYNGEE. This CDR3 comprises 15 residues. V lost 4 bases, J lost 8 bases, and 12 bases stayed unmatched. The CDR3 here is CASSPTGTGNSGYTF. The CDR3 DNA follows: TGTGCCAGCAGCCCCACCGGGACAGGGAATTCGGGCTACACCTTC.

V usage is TRBV5-1 and J usage is TRBJ2-1; D is unresolved. Germline assignment: CDR1 SGHRS and CDR2 YFSETQ. The V gene lost 0 bases and the J gene lost 3 bases, with 7 bases spanning the gap. This CDR3 spans 14 amino acids. In DNA form, the CDR3 reads TGCGCCAGCAGCTTGGCCGCAGTCTACAATGAGCAGTTCTTC. This gives the protein CASSLAAVYNEQFF.

The chain employs TRBV11-2 and TRBJ1-5; a weak D match, TRBD1 (6 bases). From germline, CDR1 is SGHAT and CDR2 FQNNGV. The CDR3 runs to 15 residues. The V gene lost 1 base and the J gene lost 1 base, with 8 bases spanning the gap. CDR3 region: CASSLGTGSNQPQHF. CDR3 DNA: TGTGCCAGCAGCTTAGGTACAGGGAGCAATCAGCCCCAGCATTTT.

The chain combines TRBV10-3 with TRBJ2-2; 8 bases map to TRBD1. V shed 3 bases, J shed 4 bases, and the junction held 4 bases outside the gene matches. Germline V CDR1 and CDR2: ENHRY, SYGVKD. The CDR3 consists of 15 residues. The CDR3 reads CAISDLTGATGELFF. The CDR3 bases are TGTGCCATCAGTGATCTGACAGGGGCCACCGGGGAGCTGTTTTTT.

CDR3 region: CASRVGGKNTEAFF. The CDR3 DNA is TGTGCCAGCCGGGTAGGGGGAAAGAACACTGAAGCTTTCTTT. The chain combines TRBV6-1 with TRBJ1-1; TRBD1 might be the D (6 bases). The V end lost 8 bases, the J end lost 1 base, and 14 bases lay between the germline ends. The CDR3 length is 14 residues. Looked up from germline, CDR1 is MNHNS and CDR2 is SASEGT.

The genes are TRBV28 and TRBJ2-1, with D perhaps TRBD1 (6 bases). The CDR3 runs to 14 residues. Trimming stripped 1 base from V and 6 bases from J, with 10 bases between. CDR1 is MDHEN and CDR2 is SYDVKM in the germline V gene. CDR3 in amino acids: CASSLYTGSNEQFF. The DNA for the CDR3 is TGTGCCAGCAGTTTATATACAGGGAGCAATGAGCAGTTCTTC.

This sequence joins TRBV5-3 and TRBJ2-5; maybe TRBD1 (5 bases). The DNA matches TRBJ2-7 better at its end, which makes the J call doubtful. TRBV5-3 is recorded as an ORF, its role being uncertain. CDR3 length: 14 residues. This chain's CDR3 is CATRAGQISYEQYF. The CDR3 DNA is TGTGCCACCCGGGCAGGGCAGATTTCCTACGAGCAGTACTTC.

The chain carries TRBV29-1 and TRBJ2-1, with 11 positions matching TRBD2. This CDR3 has 13 residues. With V trimmed by 8 bases and J by 13 bases, 13 bases remained unmatched. The germline V gene has CDR1 SQVTM and CDR2 ANQGSEA. This CDR3 reads CSTHRGLAEAQFF. As DNA, the CDR3 is TGCAGCACCCATCGGGGACTAGCGGAGGCCCAGTTCTTC.

CDR3 in amino acids: CASSWGRAGVEETQYF. CDR3 in DNA: TGTGCCAGCAGCTGGGGGAGAGCGGGAGTGGAAGAGACCCAGTACTTC. The genes are TRBV7-9 and TRBJ2-5, with TRBD2 matching 8 bases. The CDR3 covers 16 residues. CDR1 and CDR2 from the germline V gene are SEHNR and FQNEAQ (reference sequence). V was pared by 4 bases and J by 3 bases, with 10 bases of the junction left unmatched.

The chain recombines TRBV5-4 with TRBJ2-3; 11 positions agree with TRBD2. After removal of 1 base from V and 6 bases from J, the junction contained 4 bases not matched to a gene. Germline V gene lookup returns CDR1 SGHNT and CDR2 YYREEE (reference sequence). The CDR3 extends over 15 amino acids. CDR3 loop: CASSLTSGRHDTQYF. The CDR3 region has the DNA TGTGCCAGCAGCTTGACTAGCGGGAGACATGATACGCAGTATTTT.

This clone appeared a single time. The V call is TRBV5-4, the J call TRBJ2-1, with TRBD2 matching 7 bases. The ends lost 0 bases at V and 7 bases at J; junction bases unmatched: 1. The CDR3 spans 13 residues. CDR1 and CDR2 (germline): SGHNT, YYREEE (reference sequence). The CDR3 reads CASSLASGNEQFF. DNA of the CDR3: TGTGCCAGCAGCTTGGCTAGCGGTAATGAGCAGTTCTTC.

This chain connects TRBV2 to TRBJ2-7; D is undetermined. From germline, CDR1 is SNHLY and CDR2 FYNNEI. V shed 3 bases and J shed 2 bases, with 8 bases lying between them. CDR3 length: 13 residues. In nucleotides, the CDR3 is TGTGCCAGCAGTGACAGGTCAACCTACGAGCAGTACTTC. Protein sequence: CASSDRSTYEQYF.

V is TRBV30 and J is TRBJ1-2; TRBD1 might be the D (6 bases). V lost 8 bases and J 4 bases, leaving 11 bases between the germline ends. The CDR3 sequence is 11 residues long. Germline CDR1 and CDR2: GTSNPN and SVGIG (reference sequence). In DNA form, the CDR3 reads TGTGCCGCCCCCAGGGGCTATGGCTACACCTTC. The encoded protein is CAAPRGYGYTF.

The chain combines TRBV28 with TRBJ2-5, with 9 positions matching TRBD1. The CDR3 loop spans 15 amino acids. Germline V gene sequence: CDR1 MDHEN, CDR2 SYDVKM. The V gene end was trimmed by 7 bases and the J gene end by 1 base; junction bases not matched to a gene: 7. The CDR3 protein is CASTPGDRAQETQYF. In DNA form, the CDR3 reads TGTGCCAGCACCCCAGGGGACAGGGCCCAAGAGACCCAGTACTTC. Variable domain in full (rest from reference TRBV28 and TRBJ2-5): DVKVTQSSRYLVKRTGEKVFLECVQDMDHENMFWYRQDPGLGLRLIYFSYDVKMKEKGDIPEGYSVSREKKERFSLILESASTNQTSMYLCASTPGDRAQETQYFGPGTRLLVL.

This sequence joins TRBV18 and TRBJ2-3; 7 bases fit TRBD2. CDR3 length equals 15 residues. Germline CDR1 reads KGHSH; CDR2 reads LQKENI. The junction had 2 bases not matched to a gene; V was cut back by 0 bases and J by 2 bases. The chain's CDR3 is CASSPPTSLTDTQYF. Here the CDR3 DNA reads TGTGCCAGCTCACCACCGACTAGCCTCACAGATACGCAGTATTTT.